By frequency in the sample, the clone carrying this T cell receptor delta chain is medium-sized. The germline V gene encodes CDR1 GEAIGNYY and CDR2 EKD. V shed 0 bases and J shed 3 bases, with 34 bases lying between them. The CDR3 length is 22 residues. The sample originates from a study of gamma-delta T cells after stem cell transplantation. TCRdb processed the RT-PCR reads again with the CATT caller. The top ten clones hold approximately 15% of a sample with roughly 2,700 delta-chain clones, around 4.3% of them seen once. Sequenced input: gamma-delta T cells. The chain combines TRDV2 with TRDJ1, with D perhaps TRDD3 (6 bases). This TCR derives from a human donor. It is not recorded whose cells these are; they may come from a transplant donor. CDR3 nucleotides: TGTGCCTGTGACACCGTGACCCCCTCAAGTGGAGGATACAATTTTGTATCCGATAAACTCATCTTT. It encodes CACDTVTPSSGGYNFVSDKLIF.